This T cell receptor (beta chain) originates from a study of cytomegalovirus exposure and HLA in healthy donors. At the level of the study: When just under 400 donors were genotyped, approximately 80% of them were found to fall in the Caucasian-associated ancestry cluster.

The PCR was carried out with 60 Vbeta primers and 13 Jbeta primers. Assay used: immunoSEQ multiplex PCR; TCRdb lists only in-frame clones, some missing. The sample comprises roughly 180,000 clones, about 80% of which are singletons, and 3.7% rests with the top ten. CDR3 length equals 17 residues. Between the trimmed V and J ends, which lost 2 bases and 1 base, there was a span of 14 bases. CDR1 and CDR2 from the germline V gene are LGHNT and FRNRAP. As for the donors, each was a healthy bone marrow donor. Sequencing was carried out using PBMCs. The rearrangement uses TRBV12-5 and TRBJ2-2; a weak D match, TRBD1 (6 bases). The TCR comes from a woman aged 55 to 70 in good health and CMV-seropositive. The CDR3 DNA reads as TGTGCTAGTGGTTTGAGCGCCGGGACACTGAACACCGGGGAGCTGTTTTTT. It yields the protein CASGLSAGTLNTGELFF.